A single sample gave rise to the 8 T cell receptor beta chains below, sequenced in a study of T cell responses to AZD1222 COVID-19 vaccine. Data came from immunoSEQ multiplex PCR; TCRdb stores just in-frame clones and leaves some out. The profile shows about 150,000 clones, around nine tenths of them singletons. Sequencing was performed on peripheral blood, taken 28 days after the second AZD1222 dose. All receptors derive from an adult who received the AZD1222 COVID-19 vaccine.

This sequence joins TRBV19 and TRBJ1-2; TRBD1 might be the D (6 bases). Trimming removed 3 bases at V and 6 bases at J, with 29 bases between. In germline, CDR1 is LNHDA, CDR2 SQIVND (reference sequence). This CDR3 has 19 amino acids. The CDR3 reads CASSISSRKGTRAGDGYTF. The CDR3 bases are TGTGCCAGTAGTATTTCATCTAGAAAAGGGACACGGGCTGGGGATGGCTACACCTTC.

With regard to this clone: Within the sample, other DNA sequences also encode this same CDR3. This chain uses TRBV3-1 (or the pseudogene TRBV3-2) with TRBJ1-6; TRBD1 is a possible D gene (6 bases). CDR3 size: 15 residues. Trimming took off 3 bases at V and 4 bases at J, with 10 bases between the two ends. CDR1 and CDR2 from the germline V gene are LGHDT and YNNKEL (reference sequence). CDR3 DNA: TGTGCCAGCAGCCACCGGGGGGCATATAATTCACCCCTCCACTTT. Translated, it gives CASSHRGAYNSPLHF.

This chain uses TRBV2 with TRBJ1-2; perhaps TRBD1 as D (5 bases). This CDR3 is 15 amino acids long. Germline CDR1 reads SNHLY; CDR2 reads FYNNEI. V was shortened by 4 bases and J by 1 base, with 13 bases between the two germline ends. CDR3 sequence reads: CASSVRETFNYGYTF. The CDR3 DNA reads TGTGCCAGCAGTGTCAGGGAGACCTTTAACTATGGCTACACCTTC. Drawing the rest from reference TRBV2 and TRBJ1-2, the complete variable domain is EPEVTQTPSHQVTQMGQEVILRCVPISNHLYFYWYRQILGQKVEFLVSFYNNEISEKSEIFDDQFSVERPDGSNFTLKIRSTKLEDSAMYFCASSVRETFNYGYTFGSGTRLTVV.

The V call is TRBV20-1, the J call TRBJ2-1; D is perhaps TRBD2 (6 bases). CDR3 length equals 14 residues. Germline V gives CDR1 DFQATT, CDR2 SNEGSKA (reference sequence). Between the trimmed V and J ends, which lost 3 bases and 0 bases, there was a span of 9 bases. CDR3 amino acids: CSASSGNSYNEQFF. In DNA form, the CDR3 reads TGCAGTGCTAGTAGCGGAAACTCCTACAATGAGCAGTTCTTC.

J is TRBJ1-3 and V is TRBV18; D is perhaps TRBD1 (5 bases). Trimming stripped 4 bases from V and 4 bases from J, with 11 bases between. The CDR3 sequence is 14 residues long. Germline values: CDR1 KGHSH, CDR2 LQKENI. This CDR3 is CASSLAGFGNTIYF. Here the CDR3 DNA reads TGTGCCAGCTCACTTGCAGGGTTCGGAAACACCATATATTTT.

CDR3 residues: CASSGRQGVHQPQHF. DNA of the CDR3: TGTGCCAGTAGTGGGAGGCAGGGGGTCCATCAGCCCCAGCATTTT. The rearrangement links TRBV19 to TRBJ1-5, with TRBD1 matching over 7 bases. The V and J ends lost 5 bases and 5 bases, in that order; junction bases with no gene match: 9. CDR1 is LNHDA and CDR2 is SQIVND in the germline V gene (reference sequence). There are 15 residues in the CDR3.

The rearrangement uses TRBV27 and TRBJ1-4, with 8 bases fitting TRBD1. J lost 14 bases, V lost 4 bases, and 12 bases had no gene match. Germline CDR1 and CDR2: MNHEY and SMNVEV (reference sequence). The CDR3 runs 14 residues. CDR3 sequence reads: CASSSTYEGTGLFF. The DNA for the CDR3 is TGTGCCAGCAGTTCGACGTACGAAGGGACAGGCCTGTTTTTT.

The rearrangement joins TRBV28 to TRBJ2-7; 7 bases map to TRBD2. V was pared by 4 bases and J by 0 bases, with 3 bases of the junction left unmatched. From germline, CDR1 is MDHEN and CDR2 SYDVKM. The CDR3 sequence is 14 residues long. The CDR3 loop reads CASSSQRGSYEQYF. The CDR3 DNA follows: TGTGCCAGCAGTTCCCAGCGGGGCTCCTACGAGCAGTACTTC.